The sequence of this T cell receptor (beta chain) was determined in a study of tumor-infiltrating lymphocytes in primary liver carcinoma. Study background: Maximum tumor diameters ranged from roughly 4.2 to 10 cm, stage T1-T3 N0M0. Every sample contained roughly 3.65 to 8 million productive TCRbeta reads, and these numbers were similar from one tissue type to another. Overall study findings and caveats: Top clones occupying all five tumor regions numbered only about 7.5-24%.

This clonotype was observed a few times. Its specificity is not known. Trimming took off 7 bases at V and 9 bases at J, with 19 bases between the two ends. Germline CDR1 MNHEY, CDR2 SVGEGT. The CDR3 consists of 13 residues. A constant-region primer primed TCR beta cDNA synthesis from 450 to 550 ng of total RNA. The TCR beta library was amplified through three nested multiplex PCR rounds in a modified ARM-PCR procedure. Both of the initial two PCR rounds ran for roughly 10 cycles and employed TRBV1-TRBV30 forward primers alongside a C-beta reverse primer. MiXCR, run by TCRdb on the multiplex PCR reads, gives a single entry per CDR3 protein. The sample lists about 32,000 distinct CDR3 sequences, less than 80% seen once, with roughly a third in the top ten. Between roughly 17 and 31 mg of unsorted bulk tissue served as the source from which RNA and DNA were co-extracted.

The receptor's source is a man aged 35-49 years with primary liver carcinoma and hepatitis B virus infection. The chain couples TRBV6-2 or TRBV6-3 to TRBJ2-7; no clear D. The material sequenced was liver tumor tissue from sampling region 5. Subset denoted: tumor region T5, tumor centre. CDR3 amino acids: CASTYSVIRGQYF. The CDR3 DNA reads as TGTGCCAGCACCTATAGTGTCATACGAGGGCAGTACTTC.